One sample yielded the 5 T cell receptor beta chains listed below, sequenced in a study of sequential checkpoint blockade in melanoma. TCRdb's table, derived via immunoSEQ multiplex PCR, lists solely in-frame clones and lacks some. The repertoire includes some 5,700 clones, roughly 26% of them detected once, and about 8% sits in the top ten. As for treatment: randomized to nivolumab then ipilimumab (arm A) or the reverse (arm B). The specimen comprised tumor tissue (inferred from file names), sampled from a patient given nivolumab and ipilimumab in sequence. The receptors come from a human donor with melanoma.

The chain has TRBV25-1 and TRBJ2-7; tentatively, D is TRBD1 or TRBD2 (5 bases each). Germline V gene lookup returns CDR1 MGHDK and CDR2 SYGVNS. The CDR3 totals 15 residues. V was cut by 4 bases and J by 0 bases, with 13 bases left in between. CDR3 in amino acids: CASSVPGSLSYEQYF. The CDR3 region has the DNA TGTGCCAGCAGTGTTCCAGGGAGCCTCTCCTACGAGCAGTACTTC.

Ten or more counts support this clone. Its ends do not fully match the called genes, so a read error is possible. The chain recombines TRBV11-3 with TRBJ2-2, with D unresolved. CDR3 length equals 14 residues. The germline V gene encodes CDR1 SGHNT and CDR2 YENEEA. CDR3 sequence (DNA): TGTGCCAGCAGCTTGGTTTCGAACGCCGGGGAGCTGTTTTTT. This translates into CASSLVSNAGELFF.

CDR3 nucleotide sequence: TGCGCCAGCAGCCCCTCATCCCGGGCGGAAGGGGAGCAGTACTTC. Protein product: CASSPSSRAEGEQYF. The V and J genes are TRBV5-1 and TRBJ2-7; D is undetermined. V lost 4 bases and J lost 7, with 21 bases in between. Germline V lookup: CDR1 SGHRS, CDR2 YFSETQ. The CDR3 loop spans 15 amino acids.

V is TRBV28 and J is TRBJ1-1; no firm D call. From germline, CDR1 is MDHEN and CDR2 SYDVKM. CDR3 length equals 12 residues. V lost 7 bases, J lost 2 bases, and 8 bases lay in between. CDR3 region: CASTAVNTEAFF. CDR3 DNA: TGTGCCAGCACCGCGGTAAACACTGAAGCTTTCTTT.

This clone was observed a few times. The rearrangement joins TRBV25-1 to TRBJ2-5, with 8 bases identical to TRBD1. In germline, CDR1 is MGHDK, CDR2 SYGVNS. This CDR3 has 13 residues. V lost 9 bases to trimming and J lost 4 bases; unmatched junction nucleotides: 7. The CDR3 DNA reads as TGTGCCAGTCTCCAGGGGGCCGGAGAGACCCAGTACTTC. Amino acids: CASLQGAGETQYF.